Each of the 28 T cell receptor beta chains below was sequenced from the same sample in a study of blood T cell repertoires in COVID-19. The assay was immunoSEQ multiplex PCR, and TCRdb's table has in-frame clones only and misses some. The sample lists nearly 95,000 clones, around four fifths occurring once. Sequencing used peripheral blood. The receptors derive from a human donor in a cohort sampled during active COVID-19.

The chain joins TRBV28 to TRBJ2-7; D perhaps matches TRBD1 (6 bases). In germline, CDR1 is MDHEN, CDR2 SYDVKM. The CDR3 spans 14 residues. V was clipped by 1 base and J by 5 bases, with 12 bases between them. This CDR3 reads CASSLSGRGHEQYF. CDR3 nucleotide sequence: TGTGCCAGCAGTTTATCGGGCAGGGGCCACGAGCAGTACTTC.

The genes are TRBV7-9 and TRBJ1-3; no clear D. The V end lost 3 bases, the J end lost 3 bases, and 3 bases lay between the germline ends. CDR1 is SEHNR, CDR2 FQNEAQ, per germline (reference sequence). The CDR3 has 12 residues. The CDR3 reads CASSFGGNTIYF. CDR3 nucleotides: TGTGCCAGCAGCTTCGGTGGAAACACCATATATTTT. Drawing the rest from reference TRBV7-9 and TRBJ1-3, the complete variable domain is DTGVSQNPRHKITKRGQNVTFRCDPISEHNRLYWYRQTLGQGPEFLTYFQNEAQLEKSRLLSDRFSAERPKGSFSTLEIQRTEQGDSAMYLCASSFGGNTIYFGEGSWLTVV.

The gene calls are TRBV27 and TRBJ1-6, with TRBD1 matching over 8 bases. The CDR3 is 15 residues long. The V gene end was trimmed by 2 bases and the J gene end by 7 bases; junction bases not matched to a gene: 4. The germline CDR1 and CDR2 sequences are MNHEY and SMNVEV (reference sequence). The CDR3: CASSLQGAANSPLHF. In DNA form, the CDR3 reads TGTGCCAGCAGTTTACAGGGGGCGGCCAATTCACCCCTCCACTTT.

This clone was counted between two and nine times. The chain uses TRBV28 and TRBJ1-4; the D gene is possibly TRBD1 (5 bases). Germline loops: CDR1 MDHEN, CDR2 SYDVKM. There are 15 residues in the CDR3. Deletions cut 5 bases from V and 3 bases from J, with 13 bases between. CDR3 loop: CASSVPRGSNEKLFF. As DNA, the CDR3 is TGTGCCAGCAGTGTCCCCCGGGGGTCTAATGAAAAACTGTTTTTT.

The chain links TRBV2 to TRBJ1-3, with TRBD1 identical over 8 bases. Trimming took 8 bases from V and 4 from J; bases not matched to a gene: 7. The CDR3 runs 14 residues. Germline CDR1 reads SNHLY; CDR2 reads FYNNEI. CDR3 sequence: CASHGQGVGNTIYF. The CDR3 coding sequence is TGTGCCAGCCACGGACAGGGCGTCGGAAACACCATATATTTT.

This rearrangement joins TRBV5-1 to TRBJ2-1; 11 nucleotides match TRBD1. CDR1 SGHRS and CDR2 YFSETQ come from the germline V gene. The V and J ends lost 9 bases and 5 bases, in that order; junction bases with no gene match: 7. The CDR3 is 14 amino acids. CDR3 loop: CATMGQGVNNEQFF. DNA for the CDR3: TGCGCCACCATGGGACAGGGGGTTAACAATGAGCAGTTCTTC. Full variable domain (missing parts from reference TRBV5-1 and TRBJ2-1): KAGVTQTPRYLIKTRGQQVTLSCSPISGHRSVSWYQQTPGQGLQFLFEYFSETQRNKGNFPGRFSGRQFSNSRSEMNVSTLELGDSALYLCATMGQGVNNEQFFGPGTRLTVL.

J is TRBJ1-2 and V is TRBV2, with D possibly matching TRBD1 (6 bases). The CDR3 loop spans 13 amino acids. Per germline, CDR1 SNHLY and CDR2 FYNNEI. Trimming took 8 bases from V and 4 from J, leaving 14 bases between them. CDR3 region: CASGTGFGYGYTF. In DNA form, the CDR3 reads TGTGCCAGCGGTACAGGGTTTGGCTATGGCTACACCTTC.

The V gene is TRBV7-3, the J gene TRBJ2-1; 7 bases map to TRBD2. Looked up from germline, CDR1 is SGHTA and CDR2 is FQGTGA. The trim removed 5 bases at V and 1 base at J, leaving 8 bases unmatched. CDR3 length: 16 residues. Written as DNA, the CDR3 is TGTGCCAGCAGCCCGAGCGCGGGAGCGTCCTACAATGAGCAGTTCTTC. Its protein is CASSPSAGASYNEQFF.

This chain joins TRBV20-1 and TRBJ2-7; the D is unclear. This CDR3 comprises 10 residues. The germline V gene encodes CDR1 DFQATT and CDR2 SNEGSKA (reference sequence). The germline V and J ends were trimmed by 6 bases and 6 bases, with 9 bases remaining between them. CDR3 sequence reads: CSARLREQYF. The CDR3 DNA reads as TGCAGTGCCCGCCTGCGCGAGCAGTACTTC.

This CDR3 is CASSPDVGSPYEQYF. The CDR3 coding sequence is TGTGCCAGCAGCCCGGATGTCGGGTCCCCCTACGAGCAGTACTTC. The chain joins TRBV5-8 to TRBJ2-7; D gene uncertain. V was cut by 4 bases and J by 2 bases, with 16 bases left in between. This CDR3 spans 15 amino acids. Germline V CDR1 and CDR2: SGHTS, YDEGEE.

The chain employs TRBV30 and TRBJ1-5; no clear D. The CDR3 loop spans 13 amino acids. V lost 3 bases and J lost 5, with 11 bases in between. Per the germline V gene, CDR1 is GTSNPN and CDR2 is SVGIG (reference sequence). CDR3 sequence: CAWRRGSDQPQHF. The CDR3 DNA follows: TGTGCCTGGAGACGAGGGTCGGATCAGCCCCAGCATTTT.

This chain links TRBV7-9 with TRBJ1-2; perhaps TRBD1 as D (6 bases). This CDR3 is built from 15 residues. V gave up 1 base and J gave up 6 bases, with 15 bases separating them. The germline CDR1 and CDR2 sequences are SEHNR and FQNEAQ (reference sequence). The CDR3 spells CASSLVGRQGNGYTF. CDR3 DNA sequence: TGTGCCAGCAGCTTAGTAGGGCGGCAGGGGAATGGCTACACCTTC.

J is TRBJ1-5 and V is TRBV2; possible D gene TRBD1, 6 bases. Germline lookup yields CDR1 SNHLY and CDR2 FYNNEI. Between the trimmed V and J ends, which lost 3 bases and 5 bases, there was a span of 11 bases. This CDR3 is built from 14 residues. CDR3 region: CASSDSGAHQPQHF. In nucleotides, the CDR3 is TGTGCCAGCAGTGATTCAGGGGCCCATCAGCCCCAGCATTTT.

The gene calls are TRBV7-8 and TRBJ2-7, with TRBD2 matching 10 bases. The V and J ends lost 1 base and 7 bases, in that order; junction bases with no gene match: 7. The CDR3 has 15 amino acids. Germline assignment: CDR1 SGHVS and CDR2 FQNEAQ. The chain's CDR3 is CASSLDGTSVREQYF. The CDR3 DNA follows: TGTGCCAGCAGCTTAGACGGGACTAGCGTCCGGGAGCAGTACTTC. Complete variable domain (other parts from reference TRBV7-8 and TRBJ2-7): GAGVSQSPRYKVAKRGQDVALRCDPISGHVSLFWYQQALGQGPEFLTYFQNEAQLDKSGLPSDRFFAERPEGSVSTLKIQRTQQEDSAVYLCASSLDGTSVREQYFGPGTRLTVT.

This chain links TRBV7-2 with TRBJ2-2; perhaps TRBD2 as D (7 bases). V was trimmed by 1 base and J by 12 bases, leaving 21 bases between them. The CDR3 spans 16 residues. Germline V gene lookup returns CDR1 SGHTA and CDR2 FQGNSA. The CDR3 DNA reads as TGTGCCAGCAGCTTAGAAGGGGGGGGTGGAGGGCGAAAGCTGTTTTTT. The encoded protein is CASSLEGGGGGRKLFF.

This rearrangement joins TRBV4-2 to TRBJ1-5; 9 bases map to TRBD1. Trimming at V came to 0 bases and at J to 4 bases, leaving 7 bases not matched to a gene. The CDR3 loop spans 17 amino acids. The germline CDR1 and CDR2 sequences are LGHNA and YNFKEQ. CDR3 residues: CASSQDTAGQGNQPQHF. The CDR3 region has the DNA TGTGCCAGCAGCCAAGATACCGCGGGACAGGGAAATCAGCCCCAGCATTTT.

The chain's CDR3 is CASSSTRTSGAQLTDTQYF. The CDR3 DNA reads TGTGCCAGCAGCTCAACTAGGACTAGCGGGGCCCAGCTCACAGATACGCAGTATTTT. The chain combines TRBV7-9 with TRBJ2-3, with 12 nucleotides matching TRBD2. V was pared by 4 bases and J by 2 bases, with 13 bases of the junction left unmatched. The CDR3 is 19 amino acids. Germline V gives CDR1 SEHNR, CDR2 FQNEAQ (reference sequence).

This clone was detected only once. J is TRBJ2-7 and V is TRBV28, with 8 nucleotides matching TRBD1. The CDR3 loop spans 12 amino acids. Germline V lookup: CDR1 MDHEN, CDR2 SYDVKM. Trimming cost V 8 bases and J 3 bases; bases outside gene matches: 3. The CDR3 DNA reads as TGTGCCAGCGGACAGGGAGACTACGAGCAGTACTTC. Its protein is CASGQGDYEQYF. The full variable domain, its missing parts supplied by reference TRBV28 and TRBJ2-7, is DVKVTQSSRYLVKRTGEKVFLECVQDMDHENMFWYRQDPGLGLRLIYFSYDVKMKEKGDIPEGYSVSREKKERFSLILESASTNQTSMYLCASGQGDYEQYFGPGTRLTVT.

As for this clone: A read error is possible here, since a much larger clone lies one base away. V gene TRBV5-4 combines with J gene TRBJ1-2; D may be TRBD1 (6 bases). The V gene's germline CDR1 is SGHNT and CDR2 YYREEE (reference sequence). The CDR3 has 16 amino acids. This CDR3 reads CARSLDGGGAFWGYTF. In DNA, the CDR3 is TGTGCCCGCAGCTTAGATGGGGGGGGCGCATTCTGGGGCTACACCTTC.

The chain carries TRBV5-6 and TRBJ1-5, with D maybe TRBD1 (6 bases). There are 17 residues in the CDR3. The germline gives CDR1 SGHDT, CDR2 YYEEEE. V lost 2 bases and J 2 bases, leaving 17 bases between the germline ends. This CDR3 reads CASSFGRGGSRNQPQHF. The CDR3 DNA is TGTGCCAGCAGCTTCGGCAGGGGAGGGTCACGCAATCAGCCCCAGCATTTT.

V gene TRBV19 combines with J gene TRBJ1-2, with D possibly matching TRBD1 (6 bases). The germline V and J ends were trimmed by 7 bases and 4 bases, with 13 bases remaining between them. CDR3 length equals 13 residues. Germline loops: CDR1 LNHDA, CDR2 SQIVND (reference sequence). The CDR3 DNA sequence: TGTGCCAGTAATAGGGGGAATTCCTATGGCTACACCTTC. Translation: CASNRGNSYGYTF.

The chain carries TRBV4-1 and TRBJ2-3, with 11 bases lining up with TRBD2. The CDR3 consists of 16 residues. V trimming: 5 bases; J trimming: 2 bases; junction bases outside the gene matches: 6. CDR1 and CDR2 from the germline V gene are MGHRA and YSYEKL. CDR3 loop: CASSYLAGGTTDTQYF. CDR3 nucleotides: TGCGCCAGCAGCTACTTAGCGGGGGGGACCACAGATACGCAGTATTTT.

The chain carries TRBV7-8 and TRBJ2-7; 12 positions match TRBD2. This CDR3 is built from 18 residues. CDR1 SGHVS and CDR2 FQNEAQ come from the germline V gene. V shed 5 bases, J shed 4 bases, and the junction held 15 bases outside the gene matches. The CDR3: CASSLPRRLAGGRYEQYF. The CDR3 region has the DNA TGTGCCAGCAGCCTACCCCGGCGTCTAGCGGGAGGGAGGTACGAGCAGTACTTC.

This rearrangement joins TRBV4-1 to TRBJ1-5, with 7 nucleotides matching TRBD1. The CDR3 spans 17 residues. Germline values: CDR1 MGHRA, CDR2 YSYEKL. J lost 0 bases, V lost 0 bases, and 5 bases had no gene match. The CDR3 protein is CASSQDWDSHSNQPQHF. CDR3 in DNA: TGCGCCAGCAGCCAAGATTGGGACAGTCATAGCAATCAGCCCCAGCATTTT.

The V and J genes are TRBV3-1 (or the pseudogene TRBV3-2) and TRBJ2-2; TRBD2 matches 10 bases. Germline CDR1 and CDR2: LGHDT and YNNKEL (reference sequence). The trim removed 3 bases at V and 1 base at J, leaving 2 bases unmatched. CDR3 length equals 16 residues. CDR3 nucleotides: TGTGCCAGCAGCCACCGGACTAGCGGGAACACCGGGGAGCTGTTTTTT. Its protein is CASSHRTSGNTGELFF.

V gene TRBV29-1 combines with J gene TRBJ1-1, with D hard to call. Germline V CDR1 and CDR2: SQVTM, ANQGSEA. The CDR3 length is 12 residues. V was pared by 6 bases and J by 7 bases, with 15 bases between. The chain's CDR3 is CSVLITYGEAFF. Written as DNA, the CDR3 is TGCAGCGTCCTTATTACGTACGGTGAAGCTTTCTTT.

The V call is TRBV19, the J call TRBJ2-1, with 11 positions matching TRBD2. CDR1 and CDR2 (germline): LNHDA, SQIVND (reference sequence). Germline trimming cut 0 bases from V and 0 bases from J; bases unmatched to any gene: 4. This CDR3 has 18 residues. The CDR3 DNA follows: TGTGCCAGTAGTATAGAGGGACTAGCGGATAGCTCCTACAATGAGCAGTTCTTC. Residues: CASSIEGLADSSYNEQFF. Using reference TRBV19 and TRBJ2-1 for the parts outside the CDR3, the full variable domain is DGGITQSPKYLFRKEGQNVTLSCEQNLNHDAMYWYRQDPGQGLRLIYYSQIVNDFQKGDIAEGYSVSREKKESFPLTVTSAQKNPTAFYLCASSIEGLADSSYNEQFFGPGTRLTVL.

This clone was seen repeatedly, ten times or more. CDR3 DNA sequence: TGTGCCAGTCGGTTTGGCACTGAAGCTTTCTTT. Residues: CASRFGTEAFF. The chain employs TRBV12-3 or TRBV12-4 and TRBJ1-1, with D unresolved. The CDR3 runs 11 residues. Trimming stripped 9 bases from V and 4 bases from J, with 9 bases between.